This TCR beta chain was recovered during a study of B cell selection in AIRE deficiency. Study outcomes and limitations: With only TCRbeta sequenced, roughly 40% of shared healthy Treg sequences overlapped Tconv. About a third of healthy-donor shared Treg TCRbeta sequences appeared in patient Tconv cells.

Profiling relied on immunoSEQ multiplex PCR, and the TCRdb table lists in-frame clones only, not all of them. The profile covers 20,000 to 25,000 clones, with around nine tenths appearing a single time and more than 1.2% taken by the ten largest. With regard to this clone: Its cognate antigen is unknown.

Regulatory T cells were sorted as CD4+CD25hiCD127low/negative. Deletions cut 2 bases from V and 2 bases from J, with 7 bases between. The CDR3 is made up of 14 amino acids. Germline-derived CDR1 and CDR2 are WNHNN and SYGVQD (reference sequence). The material sequenced was CD4+CD25+ Tregs sorted from PBMCs. The chain employs TRBV10-1 and TRBJ2-1; D remains unclear. The clonotype originates from a human donor in good health. The CDR3: CASSEDLTYNEQFF. CDR3 bases: TGCGCCAGCAGTGAGGACCTTACCTACAATGAGCAGTTCTTC.